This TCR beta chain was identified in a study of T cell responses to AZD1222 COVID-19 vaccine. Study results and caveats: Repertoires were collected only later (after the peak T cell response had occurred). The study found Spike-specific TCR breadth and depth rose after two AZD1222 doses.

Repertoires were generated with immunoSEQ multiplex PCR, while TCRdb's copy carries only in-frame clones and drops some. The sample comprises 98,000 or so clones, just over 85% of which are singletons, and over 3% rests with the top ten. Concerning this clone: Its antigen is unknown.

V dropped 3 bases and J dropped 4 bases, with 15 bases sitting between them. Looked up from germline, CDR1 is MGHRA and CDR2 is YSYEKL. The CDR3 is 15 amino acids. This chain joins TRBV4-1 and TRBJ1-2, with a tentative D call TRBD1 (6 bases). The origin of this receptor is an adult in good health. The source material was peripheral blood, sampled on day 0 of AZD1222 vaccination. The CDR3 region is CASSQSGTNLYGYTF. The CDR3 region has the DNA TGCGCCAGCAGCCAGTCCGGGACAAACCTCTATGGCTACACCTTC.